One sample yielded the 30 T cell receptor beta chains listed below, sequenced in a study of metastatic and nonmetastatic thyroid tumors. MiXCR reprocessed the PCR reads for TCRdb. The sample yields about 25,000 clones, 20% to 25% seen once. Not a single patient had been given any form of treatment at any point before undergoing thyroid surgery. The source material was blood. Source of these receptors: a male donor with papillary thyroid cancer or a benign thyroid nodule (not recorded which). Some clones in this sample may be carry-over from other donors' samples.

Points on this clone: With a much larger clone just one base away, this may be a read error. The chain carries TRBV5-1 and TRBJ2-3; D could derive from TRBD1 or TRBD2 (5 bases each). Germline CDR1 reads SGHRS; CDR2 reads YFSETQ. The CDR3 sequence is 14 residues long. CDR3 amino acids: CSSSLARERDTQYF. DNA for the CDR3: TGCTCCAGCAGCCTCGCCAGGGAGAGAGATACGCAGTATTTT.

This clone was detected many times. The V and J genes are TRBV28 and TRBJ1-1, with a tentative D call TRBD1 (6 bases). The length of the CDR3 is 14 residues. Germline CDR1 MDHEN, CDR2 SYDVKM. V dropped 3 bases and J dropped 1 base, with 9 bases sitting between them. In DNA form, the CDR3 reads TGTGCCAGCAGTTTGGGGGGCCCGAACACTGAAGCTTTCTTT. This codes for CASSLGGPNTEAFF.

This clone has at least ten counts. V is TRBV27 and J is TRBJ1-5; D possibly corresponds to TRBD1 (5 bases). The V end was cut by 2 bases, the J end by 5 bases, with 10 bases between. There are 14 residues in the CDR3. Germline V gene data show CDR1 as MNHEY and CDR2 as SMNVEV (reference sequence). CDR3 sequence reads: CASSLAGAYQPQHF. Written as DNA, the CDR3 is TGTGCCAGCAGTTTAGCCGGGGCCTATCAGCCCCAGCATTTT.

As to this clone: This is likely a read error, given that the CDR3 carries no conserved phenylalanine or tryptophan at its end. This chain connects TRBV5-1 to TRBJ2-1; TRBD2 matches 8 bases. CDR3 length equals 14 residues. Trimming at V came to 5 bases and at J to 7 bases, leaving 8 bases not matched to a gene. Germline V gene data show CDR1 as SGHRS and CDR2 as YFSETQ. The CDR3 sequence: CASSGVAGTNEQFL. CDR3 nucleotides: TGCGCCAGCAGTGGTGTAGCGGGGACAAATGAGCAGTTCCTC.

This clone appeared many times. The J gene is TRBJ1-1, the V gene TRBV19; D is ambiguous. This CDR3 has 13 residues. Trimming left V 7 bases short and J 4 bases short, with 13 bases between. Germline CDR1 is LNHDA and CDR2 is SQIVND (reference sequence). The CDR3 loop reads CASTEYVSTEAFF. The DNA for the CDR3 is TGTGCCAGTACCGAATATGTGAGCACTGAAGCTTTCTTT.

For this clone: Germline and junction disagree at one end, which may indicate a read error. The genes are TRBV7-3 and TRBJ2-2; D remains ambiguous. CDR1 is SGHTA and CDR2 is FQGTGA in the germline V gene. The CDR3 runs to 12 residues. The CDR3, as DNA: TGTGCCAGCAGGCTTCCCGGTGCGGAGATGTTTTTT. Its translation: CASRLPGAEMFF.

This clone occurred once. The chain carries TRBV11-3 and TRBJ2-5; the match to TRBD2 covers 14 bases. The V gene end was trimmed by 5 bases and the J gene end by 5 bases; junction bases not matched to a gene: 4. CDR3 length equals 15 residues. CDR1 and CDR2 (germline): SGHNT, YENEEA. The CDR3 loop reads CASSAGLAGGETQYF. The CDR3, as DNA: TGTGCCAGCAGCGCCGGACTAGCGGGAGGCGAGACCCAGTACTTC.

This clone was seen many times. CDR3: CASSYGGDVENTEAFF. For the CDR3, the DNA is TGCGCCAGCAGCTACGGGGGTGATGTAGAGAACACTGAAGCTTTCTTT. This sequence joins TRBV5-1 and TRBJ1-1, with a possible D match to TRBD1 (5 bases). The V and J ends lost 3 bases and 1 base respectively, with 16 bases between them. CDR1 and CDR2 (germline): SGHRS, YFSETQ. The CDR3 length is 16 residues. The full variable domain, rest sourced from reference TRBV5-1 and TRBJ1-1, is KAGVTQTPRYLIKTRGQQVTLSCSPISGHRSVSWYQQTPGQGLQFLFEYFSETQRNKGNFPGRFSGRQFSNSRSEMNVSTLELGDSALYLCASSYGGDVENTEAFFGQGTRLTVV.

This clone was recorded many times. The rearrangement joins TRBV7-3 to TRBJ2-6; D is unclear. The CDR3 is 19 residues long. Germline CDR1 is SGHTA and CDR2 is FQGTGA. V dropped 5 bases and J dropped 0 bases, with 20 bases sitting between them. The CDR3 bases are TGTGCCAGCAGCCCCATATTCAGTGGGCAACCCTCTGGGGCCAACGTCCTGACTTTC. This sequence encodes CASSPIFSGQPSGANVLTF.

This clone was counted ten times or more. The V and J genes are TRBV6-1 and TRBJ1-1; 12 nucleotides line up with TRBD1. The V gene end was trimmed by 7 bases and the J gene end by 0 bases; junction bases not matched to a gene: 9. CDR1 is MNHNS and CDR2 is SASEGT in the germline V gene. The CDR3 contains 17 residues. CDR3 in DNA: TGTGCCAGCACCCGACAAGGGACAGGGGGCGTGAACACTGAAGCTTTCTTT. Its protein product is CASTRQGTGGVNTEAFF.

There are many counts of this clone. This chain uses TRBV7-9 with TRBJ2-7; 9 bases line up with TRBD1. Trimming cost V 5 bases and J 4 bases; bases outside gene matches: 6. Germline CDR1 SEHNR, CDR2 FQNEAQ (reference sequence). The CDR3 consists of 14 residues. The DNA for the CDR3 is TGTGCCAGCAGCCTAGGGACAGGGTCGTACGAGCAGTACTTC. This codes for CASSLGTGSYEQYF.

This clone was seen ten or more times. The J gene is TRBJ1-2, the V gene TRBV25-1; D is perhaps TRBD1 (6 bases). The CDR3 sequence is 14 residues long. V shed 2 bases and J shed 6 bases, with 13 bases lying between them. The germline V gene has CDR1 MGHDK and CDR2 SYGVNS. CDR3 sequence: CASSETGRKHGYTF. CDR3 DNA: TGTGCCAGCAGTGAAACAGGGCGAAAACATGGCTACACCTTC.

This clone was recorded at least ten times. The chain couples TRBV5-4 to TRBJ1-2; 7 nucleotides match TRBD1. V trimming: 4 bases; J trimming: 5 bases; junction bases outside the gene matches: 8. Germline lookup yields CDR1 SGHNT and CDR2 YYREEE (reference sequence). There are 14 residues in the CDR3. The chain's CDR3 is CASSGQTGSYGYTF. The CDR3 nucleotides read TGTGCCAGCAGCGGACAGACAGGGAGTTATGGCTACACCTTC. The entire variable domain, with the rest obtained from reference TRBV5-4 and TRBJ1-2, is as follows: ETGVTQSPTHLIKTRGQQVTLRCSSQSGHNTVSWYQQALGQGPQFIFQYYREEENGRGNFPPRFSGLQFPNYSSELNVNALELDDSALYLCASSGQTGSYGYTFGSGTRLTVV.

Ten or more counts support this clone. V gene TRBV6-1 combines with J gene TRBJ1-1, with a tentative D call TRBD1 (6 bases). V lost 5 bases and J lost 8, with 9 bases in between. The CDR3 consists of 11 residues. Germline-derived CDR1 and CDR2 are MNHNS and SASEGT. CDR3 bases: TGTGCCAGCAGTTTCGGGGGCGAAGCTTTCTTT. This gives the protein CASSFGGEAFF.

This clone was seen ten or more times. The CDR3 bases are TGTGCCACCAGTGATTGGGGAGATACGCAGTATTTT. Protein product: CATSDWGDTQYF. V usage is TRBV24-1 and J usage is TRBJ2-3; D not resolved. Germline V gene sequence: CDR1 KGHDR, CDR2 SFDVKD. The CDR3 spans 12 residues. The V end lost 2 bases, the J end lost 5 bases, and 4 bases lay between the germline ends.

At least ten counts were recorded for this clone. The chain links TRBV30 to TRBJ1-5; D is unclear. The germline V and J ends were trimmed by 4 bases and 2 bases, with 6 bases remaining between them. Germline V gene lookup returns CDR1 GTSNPN and CDR2 SVGIG (reference sequence). CDR3 length: 12 amino acids. The CDR3 spells CAWNAGNQPQHF. The DNA for the CDR3 is TGTGCCTGGAACGCAGGCAATCAGCCCCAGCATTTT.

This clone was observed at least ten times. The chain couples TRBV5-1 to TRBJ2-5; D is uncertain. V lost 3 bases, J lost 0 bases, and 12 bases lay in between. CDR3 length: 15 amino acids. CDR1 and CDR2 from the germline V gene are SGHRS and YFSETQ. Here the CDR3 DNA reads TGCGCCAGCAGCTCGGGCCTCCGGTACCAAGAGACCCAGTACTTC. Translating gives CASSSGLRYQETQYF.

In regard to this clone: A much larger clone differs by one base, so this may be a read error. The same CDR3 arises from other DNA sequences in this sample as well. The genes are TRBV5-4 and TRBJ2-2, with 9 positions matching TRBD1. Germline CDR1 is SGHNT and CDR2 is YYREEE (reference sequence). CDR3 size: 16 residues. The CDR3 DNA reads as TGTGCCAGCCGTCGCCGGGACAGGGCGGACACCGGTGAGCTGTTTTTT. Protein product: CASRRRDRADTGELFF.

The chain employs TRBV18 and TRBJ2-5, with D hard to call. The germline gives CDR1 KGHSH, CDR2 LQKENI. Trimming left V 2 bases short and J 5 bases short, with 6 bases between. CDR3 length equals 12 residues. The CDR3 DNA reads as TGTGCCAGCTCACCAAGATCGGAGACCCAGTACTTC. Translating gives CASSPRSETQYF.

The chain is built from TRBV4-3 and TRBJ2-7; tentative D call: TRBD2 (5 bases). V was shortened by 0 bases and J by 2 bases, with 11 bases between the two germline ends. The CDR3 covers 15 residues. Germline CDR1 reads LGHNA; CDR2 reads YSLEER. Here the CDR3 DNA reads TGCGCCAGCAGCCAAGATTGGCGGGCGGCCTACGAGCAGTACTTC. Residues: CASSQDWRAAYEQYF.

This clone was observed at least ten times. A much bigger clone sits one base away, suggesting this may be a read error. Other DNA sequences of this sample code for an identical CDR3. The CDR3 reads CASSLGQREGYTF. CDR3 DNA: TGTGCCAGCAGCCTCGGACAGAGGGAGGGCTACACCTTC. The chain is built from TRBV9 and TRBJ1-2, with a tentative D call TRBD1 (6 bases). Trimming shortened V by 4 bases and J by 8 bases, and 15 bases separated the two germline ends. The CDR3 extends over 13 amino acids. The V gene's germline CDR1 is SGDLS and CDR2 YYNGEE.

This clone was recorded at least ten times. This chain joins TRBV6-1 and TRBJ1-5, with TRBD1 as a possible D gene (5 bases). V shed 11 bases and J shed 2 bases, with 16 bases lying between them. Germline lookup yields CDR1 MNHNS and CDR2 SASEGT. The CDR3 is made up of 14 amino acids. The CDR3 DNA follows: TGTGCCGCCGGGGAGGGACCTGGCAATCAGCCCCAGCATTTT. This codes for CAAGEGPGNQPQHF.

Worth noting for this clone: No conserved phenylalanine or tryptophan ends this CDR3, so it is likely a read error. This chain joins TRBV14 and TRBJ1-2; D uncertain. The germline V gene encodes CDR1 SGHDN and CDR2 FVKESK. Trimming shortened V by 5 bases and J by 8 bases, and 15 bases separated the two germline ends. The CDR3 is 13 residues long. CDR3 loop: CASSLRDLRGYTL. DNA for the CDR3: TGTGCCAGCAGCTTGCGTGACCTTAGGGGCTACACCTTG.

J is TRBJ2-2 and V is TRBV9; the D is unclear. V lost 4 bases, J lost 7 bases, and 14 bases lay in between. CDR3 length: 14 amino acids. Looked up from germline, CDR1 is SGDLS and CDR2 is YYNGEE. The CDR3 nucleotides read TGTGCCAGCAGCCCATCGGTGGGTTTCGGGGAGCTGTTTTTT. Its protein is CASSPSVGFGELFF. Combining the CDR3 with reference TRBV9 and TRBJ2-2 gives the whole variable domain DSGVTQTPKHLITATGQRVTLRCSPRSGDLSVYWYQQSLDQGLQFLIQYYNGEERAKGNILERFSAQQFPDLHSELNLSSLELGDSALYFCASSPSVGFGELFFGEGSRLTVL.

By share, this clone ranks as medium-sized. The V gene is TRBV20-1, the J gene TRBJ1-1; 8 bases line up with TRBD1. Germline CDR1 and CDR2: DFQATT and SNEGSKA (reference sequence). Trimming at V came to 0 bases and at J to 5 bases, leaving 5 bases not matched to a gene. CDR3 length: 14 amino acids. In DNA, the CDR3 is TGCAGTGCTAGAGAGCCAGGGGGCGAAACTGAAGCTTTCTTT. It specifies CSAREPGGETEAFF.

This clone was picked up many times. One base away lies a much larger clone, so this may be a sequencing read error. Since the CDR3 does not end with the conserved phenylalanine or tryptophan, this likely comes from a read error. V usage is TRBV30 and J usage is TRBJ1-6; no clear D. Germline CDR1 is GTSNPN and CDR2 is SVGIG (reference sequence). V was trimmed by 5 bases and J by 12 bases, leaving 11 bases between them. This CDR3 spans 11 amino acids. CDR3 sequence reads: CAWGASLPLHS. CDR3 sequence (DNA): TGTGCCTGGGGCGCTAGTCTACCCCTCCACTCT.

This clone was seen at least ten times. The chain couples TRBV5-1 to TRBJ1-1; 8 nucleotides align to TRBD1. The length of the CDR3 is 12 residues. V lost 0 bases and J lost 8; bases outside the gene matches: 0. Germline V gene lookup returns CDR1 SGHRS and CDR2 YFSETQ. Here the CDR3 reads CASSLGQGEAFF. In DNA, the CDR3 is TGCGCCAGCAGCTTGGGACAGGGGGAAGCTTTCTTT.

This clone occurred many times. The J gene is TRBJ2-7, the V gene TRBV3-1; TRBD1 agrees at 7 bases. Germline-derived CDR1 and CDR2 are LGHDT and YNNKEL (reference sequence). The trim removed 1 base at V and 1 base at J, leaving 4 bases unmatched. The CDR3 sequence is 15 residues long. CDR3 region: CASSQGQGASYEQYF. The CDR3 DNA reads TGTGCCAGCAGCCAAGGACAGGGAGCGTCCTACGAGCAGTACTTC.

The J gene is TRBJ2-7, the V gene TRBV6-1; D gene unclear. V lost 5 bases to trimming and J lost 5 bases, with 10 bases between them. CDR3 length: 12 amino acids. Germline CDR1 MNHNS, CDR2 SASEGT. DNA for the CDR3: TGTGCCAGCAGTCGACTTCGGGACGAGCAGTACTTC. This translates into CASSRLRDEQYF.

This clone showed up many times. Here the CDR3 DNA reads TGTGCCAGCATCCTCGACAGGGAGTCCTATAATTCACCCCTCCACTTT. Translation: CASILDRESYNSPLHF. The V gene is TRBV7-6, the J gene TRBJ1-6, with TRBD1 matching 7 bases. The CDR3 runs 16 residues. V shed 7 bases, J shed 1 base, and the junction held 7 bases outside the gene matches. Germline CDR1 reads SGHVS; CDR2 reads FNYEAQ. Variable domain in full (rest from reference TRBV7-6 and TRBJ1-6): GAGVSQSPRYKVTKRGQDVALRCDPISGHVSLYWYRQALGQGPEFLTYFNYEAQQDKSGLPNDRFSAERPEGSISTLTIQRTEQRDSAMYRCASILDRESYNSPLHFGNGTRLTVT.